This entry features one T cell receptor (beta chain) sequence. In the authors' methods: Counts of nucleated cells, estimated from reference gene primer amplification, were obtained. Sequencing used immunoSEQ multiplex PCR; TCRdb keeps in-frame clones, though not all of them. The V and J calls and clone size come from that table; D and trimming were worked out from the DNA. The sample has 160,000 or so clones, 89% seen once; the top ten hold roughly 2.8%. The sample originates from a study of blood T cell repertoires in COVID-19. In the study overall: COVID-19 samples collected from the United States, Italy and Spain covered acute and convalescent phases.

The CDR3 extends over 14 amino acids. In germline, CDR1 is LNHDA, CDR2 SQIVND (reference sequence). The ends were cut back, 4 bases at V and 2 bases at J, with 12 bases in the middle. The clonotype comes from a man aged 55 to 70 with acute or convalescent COVID-19. J is TRBJ2-7 and V is TRBV19; D may be TRBD1 (6 bases). Sequenced input: peripheral blood. In DNA, the CDR3 is TGTGCCAGTAGTAGTCCCAGGGGTACCTACGAGCAGTACTTC. Translating gives CASSSPRGTYEQYF.